These 27 T cell receptor beta chains share one sample of origin, sequenced in a study of OX40 agonist ivuxolimab in advanced cancers. Sequencing was performed with immunoSEQ multiplex PCR; in TCRdb, only in-frame clones are kept and a portion is missing. The table records fewer than 85,000 clones, roughly 80% of them present only once. The sequenced sample was CD4+ or CD8+ T cells sorted from blood, obtained in a trial of the OX40 agonist ivuxolimab. Receptors originate from an adult with an advanced solid tumor such as melanoma, head and neck, liver or kidney cancer.

The chain combines TRBV30 with TRBJ2-2; TRBD1 matches 7 bases. The V and J ends lost 8 bases and 0 bases, in that order; junction bases with no gene match: 6. Germline-derived CDR1 and CDR2 are GTSNPN and SVGIG (reference sequence). The CDR3 is made up of 14 amino acids. The CDR3 DNA follows: TGTGCCGGTACAGGGGCCTCGAACACCGGGGAGCTGTTTTTT. It specifies CAGTGASNTGELFF.

In DNA, the CDR3 is TGTGCCAGCTCACCTGCGGCACACTCTGGAAACACCATATATTTT. Amino acids: CASSPAAHSGNTIYF. V usage is TRBV18 and J usage is TRBJ1-3, with D unresolved. Between the trimmed V and J ends, which lost 3 bases and 0 bases, there was a span of 9 bases. There are 15 residues in the CDR3. Looked up from germline, CDR1 is KGHSH and CDR2 is LQKENI.

The chain is built from TRBV5-1 and TRBJ1-1; perhaps TRBD1 as D (5 bases). This CDR3 is 13 amino acids long. In germline, CDR1 is SGHRS, CDR2 YFSETQ. Trimming left V 4 bases short and J 1 base short, with 8 bases between. CDR3: CASSTTGNTEAFF. CDR3 sequence (DNA): TGCGCCAGCAGCACCACAGGGAACACTGAAGCTTTCTTT.

V usage is TRBV9 and J usage is TRBJ2-3; TRBD2 matches 10 bases. The CDR3 sequence is 15 residues long. The V gene's germline CDR1 is SGDLS and CDR2 YYNGEE. J was trimmed by 2 bases and V by 6 bases; bases with no gene match: 6. For the CDR3, the DNA is TGTGCCAGCAACCTAGCGGGAGTAATCACAGATACGCAGTATTTT. This codes for CASNLAGVITDTQYF.

The chain carries TRBV6-1 and TRBJ2-7; D unclear. The germline V and J ends were trimmed by 7 bases and 3 bases, with 10 bases remaining between them. This CDR3 has 12 amino acids. CDR1 and CDR2 from the germline V gene are MNHNS and SASEGT. The CDR3 reads CASIGRDYEQYF. CDR3 nucleotide sequence: TGTGCCAGCATTGGCCGCGACTACGAGCAGTACTTC.

The gene calls are TRBV7-9 and TRBJ1-5; tentative D call: TRBD1 (5 bases). The CDR3 loop spans 14 amino acids. CDR1 is SEHNR, CDR2 FQNEAQ, per germline (reference sequence). V was clipped by 5 bases and J by 4 bases, with 12 bases between them. The CDR3 here is CASSAGLGNQPQHF. CDR3 DNA sequence: TGTGCCAGCAGCGCGGGACTTGGGAATCAGCCCCAGCATTTT. The variable domain in full, completed from reference TRBV7-9 and TRBJ1-5, reads DTGVSQNPRHKITKRGQNVTFRCDPISEHNRLYWYRQTLGQGPEFLTYFQNEAQLEKSRLLSDRFSAERPKGSFSTLEIQRTEQGDSAMYLCASSAGLGNQPQHFGDGTRLSIL.

The genes are TRBV4-2 and TRBJ2-5; 8 positions agree with TRBD1. Germline V gene sequence: CDR1 LGHNA, CDR2 YNFKEQ. The CDR3 covers 18 residues. The V gene end was trimmed by 3 bases and the J gene end by 1 base; junction bases not matched to a gene: 13. This chain's CDR3 is CASSQGLGQGQSQETQYF. The CDR3 DNA reads as TGTGCCAGCAGCCAGGGACTCGGACAGGGCCAGTCCCAAGAGACCCAGTACTTC.

This CDR3 reads CATSRELGQGDFF. CDR3 DNA: TGTGCCACCAGCAGAGAGCTAGGACAGGGTGATTTCTTT. V and J are TRBV15 and TRBJ1-1, with 8 bases fitting TRBD1. J lost 13 bases, V lost 0 bases, and 7 bases had no gene match. This CDR3 has 13 residues. Germline loops: CDR1 LNHNV, CDR2 YYDKDF (reference sequence).

The chain has TRBV21-1 and TRBJ2-5; the table names TRBD2, a call not compared with the DNA. TRBV21-1 corresponds to a pseudogene. The length of the CDR3 is 17 residues. CDR3: CASSKEGTSGGWETQYF. DNA of the CDR3: TGTGCCAGCAGCAAAGAGGGGACTAGCGGGGGCTGGGAGACCCAGTACTTC.

To note about this clone: Other DNA sequences in the sample encode the same CDR3. The chain employs TRBV18 and TRBJ1-1; 7 nucleotides agree with TRBD1. This CDR3 has 13 residues. CDR1 and CDR2 (germline): KGHSH, LQKENI. The V segment lost 3 bases and the J segment 3 bases; nucleotides outside the gene matches: 1. The CDR3 DNA sequence: TGTGCCAGCTCACCCGGGACAGACACTGAAGCTTTCTTT. Amino acids: CASSPGTDTEAFF.

In DNA, the CDR3 is TGTGCCAGCAGCCCGTACGGAGCTAATGAAAAACTGTTTTTT. Encoded protein: CASSPYGANEKLFF. The chain has TRBV7-8 and TRBJ1-4; D is unresolved. The CDR3 totals 14 residues. Germline loops: CDR1 SGHVS, CDR2 FQNEAQ. V shed 5 bases and J shed 3 bases, with 10 bases lying between them.

The CDR3 here is CSAQGREQYF. The CDR3 DNA is TGCAGTGCTCAGGGGAGGGAGCAGTACTTC. V gene TRBV20-1 combines with J gene TRBJ2-7; D may match TRBD1 or TRBD2 (6 bases each). Germline assignment: CDR1 DFQATT and CDR2 SNEGSKA (reference sequence). This CDR3 contains 10 residues. V lost 5 bases, J lost 7 bases, and 9 bases lay in between.

The chain employs TRBV7-3 and TRBJ2-5; no clear D gene. V was pared by 2 bases and J by 5 bases, with 15 bases between. The CDR3 length is 15 residues. Germline-derived CDR1 and CDR2 are SGHTA and FQGTGA. This chain's CDR3 is CASSLGPLGRETQYF. The CDR3 DNA reads as TGTGCCAGCAGCTTAGGGCCTCTCGGGCGGGAGACCCAGTACTTC.

This chain's CDR3 is CASSWDGSYEQYF. For the CDR3, the DNA is TGCGCCAGCTCTTGGGACGGCTCCTACGAGCAGTACTTC. The gene calls are TRBV5-1 and TRBJ2-7; D could derive from TRBD1 or TRBD2 (5 bases each). Per the germline V gene, CDR1 is SGHRS and CDR2 is YFSETQ. The CDR3 is 13 amino acids. Trimming took off 7 bases at V and 0 bases at J, with 11 bases between the two ends.

This sequence joins TRBV10-3 and TRBJ1-1; 8 nucleotides match TRBD1. The CDR3 is 15 residues long. V gave up 4 bases and J gave up 4 bases; unmatched junction bases: 8. Per the germline V gene, CDR1 is ENHRY and CDR2 is SYGVKD. Written as DNA, the CDR3 is TGTGCCATCAGTGGAAGGACAGGGACCATCACTGAAGCTTTCTTT. This translates into CAISGRTGTITEAFF.

In its sample, this clone was seen once. The chain combines TRBV2 with TRBJ2-5, with 12 bases matching TRBD1. Germline loops: CDR1 SNHLY, CDR2 FYNNEI. The CDR3 covers 16 residues. The V and J ends lost 5 bases and 5 bases, in that order; junction bases with no gene match: 9. This CDR3 is CASSKTGTGGAETQYF. CDR3 in DNA: TGTGCCAGCAGTAAAACCGGGACAGGGGGCGCGGAGACCCAGTACTTC.

This clone has just one count. This chain links TRBV6-5 with TRBJ1-2; 9 bases match TRBD1. Trimming removed 4 bases from V and 3 bases from J; junction bases left unmatched: 3. This CDR3 spans 14 amino acids. Per germline, CDR1 MNHEY and CDR2 SVGAGI. CDR3 bases: TGTGCCAGCAGTTTGACAGGGGGAGACTATGGCTACACCTTC. Translating gives CASSLTGGDYGYTF.

This clone was seen a handful of times. The chain links TRBV11-2 to TRBJ2-1; tentatively, D is TRBD1 (6 bases). The CDR3 sequence is 14 residues long. Between the trimmed V and J ends, which lost 6 bases and 6 bases, there was a span of 15 bases. Germline V CDR1 and CDR2: SGHAT, FQNNGV. CDR3 protein: CASSLNRAGNEQFF. DNA for the CDR3: TGTGCCAGCAGTCTCAACAGGGCAGGCAATGAGCAGTTCTTC. Drawing the rest from reference TRBV11-2 and TRBJ2-1, the complete variable domain is EAGVAQSPRYKIIEKRQSVAFWCNPISGHATLYWYQQILGQGPKLLIQFQNNGVVDDSQLPKDRFSAERLKGVDSTLKIQPAKLEDSAVYLCASSLNRAGNEQFFGPGTRLTVL.

There are a few counts of this clone. J is TRBJ2-2 and V is TRBV7-8; D not resolved. The CDR3 loop spans 12 amino acids. Trimming removed 6 bases from V and 7 bases from J, with 9 bases in between. Germline V lookup: CDR1 SGHVS, CDR2 FQNEAQ. CDR3 residues: CASSTHLGELFF. The CDR3 bases are TGTGCCAGCAGTACACATCTCGGGGAGCTGTTTTTT. Full variable domain (remainder filled in from reference TRBV7-8 and TRBJ2-2): GAGVSQSPRYKVAKRGQDVALRCDPISGHVSLFWYQQALGQGPEFLTYFQNEAQLDKSGLPSDRFFAERPEGSVSTLKIQRTQQEDSAVYLCASSTHLGELFFGEGSRLTVL.

In its sample, this clone was seen once. The V and J genes are TRBV9 and TRBJ2-3; tentatively, D is TRBD1 (5 bases). V dropped 0 bases and J dropped 5 bases, with 13 bases sitting between them. CDR1 and CDR2 (germline): SGDLS, YYNGEE. The CDR3 contains 15 residues. This CDR3 reads CASSVEAAGRDTQYF. CDR3 DNA sequence: TGTGCCAGCAGCGTAGAGGCGGCAGGGCGAGATACGCAGTATTTT.

The sample holds a few counts of this clone. The gene calls are TRBV18 and TRBJ2-1; TRBD2 agrees at 8 bases. The V and J ends lost 3 bases and 3 bases, in that order; junction bases with no gene match: 7. This CDR3 is 16 amino acids long. The germline V gene encodes CDR1 KGHSH and CDR2 LQKENI. The CDR3 DNA is TGTGCCAGCTCACCCCCCAGCGGGAGTTTCTACAATGAGCAGTTCTTC. It specifies CASSPPSGSFYNEQFF.

This chain uses TRBV7-6 with TRBJ1-1, with 7 bases matching TRBD1. V shed 2 bases and J 0 bases; nucleotides not matched to a gene: 6. This CDR3 spans 16 amino acids. Germline V CDR1 and CDR2: SGHVS, FNYEAQ. CDR3 nucleotides: TGTGCCAGCAGCTTAAGTCCAGGGGGGATGAACACTGAAGCTTTCTTT. Residues: CASSLSPGGMNTEAFF.

The chain has TRBV10-3 and TRBJ2-1, with 15 bases aligning to TRBD2. The CDR3 contains 19 residues. V shed 4 bases and J 8 bases; nucleotides not matched to a gene: 15. Germline loops: CDR1 ENHRY, CDR2 SYGVKD. The CDR3 region is CAISGTSGRAGQDFDEQFF. The CDR3 DNA reads as TGTGCCATCAGTGGGACTAGCGGGAGGGCCGGCCAAGATTTTGATGAGCAGTTCTTC.

V gene TRBV9 combines with J gene TRBJ2-2; D is possibly TRBD1 or TRBD2 (5 bases each). V lost 6 bases, J lost 3 bases, and 12 bases lay in between. Germline CDR1 and CDR2: SGDLS and YYNGEE. This CDR3 spans 14 amino acids. CDR3 coding DNA: TGTGCCAGCAAAGAGGGGCCGGACACCGGGGAGCTGTTTTTT. This translates into CASKEGPDTGELFF.

In its sample, this clone was seen a few times. The chain links TRBV11-2 to TRBJ1-2; D gene ambiguous. CDR3 length equals 15 residues. Germline CDR1 and CDR2: SGHAT and FQNNGV. V was clipped by 2 bases and J by 4 bases, with 14 bases between them. The chain's CDR3 is CASSLQRGFGYGYTF. In DNA, the CDR3 is TGTGCCAGCAGCTTACAACGAGGTTTTGGCTATGGCTACACCTTC. Complete variable domain (other parts from reference TRBV11-2 and TRBJ1-2): EAGVAQSPRYKIIEKRQSVAFWCNPISGHATLYWYQQILGQGPKLLIQFQNNGVVDDSQLPKDRFSAERLKGVDSTLKIQPAKLEDSAVYLCASSLQRGFGYGYTFGSGTRLTVV.

V usage is TRBV19 and J usage is TRBJ1-2, with D possibly being TRBD1 (6 bases). This CDR3 has 13 amino acids. Germline V CDR1 and CDR2: LNHDA, SQIVND (reference sequence). Trimming cost V 3 bases and J 6 bases, with 11 bases left between them. The CDR3 DNA is TGTGCCAGTAGTATCAAAACAGGGCATGGCTACACCTTC. Amino acids: CASSIKTGHGYTF.

This chain connects TRBV6-1 to TRBJ1-3, with D possibly matching TRBD1 (6 bases). The CDR3 runs 14 residues. Trimming shortened V by 6 bases and J by 8 bases, and 17 bases separated the two germline ends. Germline assignment: CDR1 MNHNS and CDR2 SASEGT. CDR3: CASRKQGQGDTIYF. The CDR3 DNA follows: TGTGCCAGCAGAAAACAGGGTCAAGGGGACACCATATATTTT.